This T cell receptor (beta chain) was found in a study of T-cell reconstitution after alpha-beta-depleted transplantation in children. The TCRbeta library was prepared with unique molecular identifiers. TCRdb analysed the PCR reads with MiXCR anew, one entry per CDR3 protein. The sample carries roughly 500,000 distinct CDR3 sequences, 30% to 35% recorded once. V gave up 3 bases and J gave up 4 bases, with 15 bases separating them. This CDR3 region has 15 residues. In germline, CDR1 is LNHDA, CDR2 SQIVND (reference sequence). V usage is TRBV19 and J usage is TRBJ1-2; D ambiguous. The source of this sequence is a human donor who donated a stem cell graft to a child with aplastic anemia. The source material was PBMCs from the stem cell graft donor, sampled from the stem cell graft. CDR3 sequence: CASSIPNTRLYGYTF. The CDR3 bases are TGTGCCAGTAGTATCCCTAATACACGACTCTATGGCTACACCTTC.